One and the same sample provided the 20 T cell receptor beta chains below, sequenced in a study of radiotherapy plus CTLA-4 blockade in lung cancer. Produced via immunoSEQ multiplex PCR; TCRdb's table is partial and in-frame only. The sample records roughly 98,000 clones, around four fifths being singletons. The sequencing used peripheral blood, collected from a patient treated with radiotherapy plus ipilimumab. The receptors were sampled from a human donor with non-small cell lung cancer who had a partial response to radiotherapy plus ipilimumab.

The chain couples TRBV6-1 to TRBJ1-1; D not certain. Trimming shortened V by 1 base and J by 1 base, and 10 bases separated the two germline ends. There are 15 residues in the CDR3. The germline V gene encodes CDR1 MNHNS and CDR2 SASEGT. The DNA of the CDR3 is TGTGCCAGCAGTGAAGTAAGGCCGGGGAACACTGAAGCTTTCTTT. It translates to CASSEVRPGNTEAFF.

The rearrangement uses TRBV4-1 and TRBJ1-3; D unclear. The germline V gene encodes CDR1 MGHRA and CDR2 YSYEKL. The CDR3 consists of 16 residues. Trimming pared 4 bases from V and 0 bases from J, leaving 13 bases between. The CDR3 loop is CASSLPEGSSGNTIYF. In DNA, the CDR3 is TGCGCCAGCAGCCTCCCGGAAGGGAGCTCTGGAAACACCATATATTTT.

This clone was seen a handful of times. The chain has TRBV19 and TRBJ2-5, with D possibly matching TRBD2 (6 bases). V lost 5 bases and J lost 5, with 24 bases in between. The germline gives CDR1 LNHDA, CDR2 SQIVND (reference sequence). This CDR3 spans 17 amino acids. In DNA, the CDR3 is TGTGCCAGTAGTCTTTACGCCCAGGGAGGTGTAGGGGAGACCCAGTACTTC. It codes for CASSLYAQGGVGETQYF.

This clone came up once. The chain has TRBV5-1 and TRBJ1-2; D is uncertain. Trimming stripped 0 bases from V and 0 bases from J, with 6 bases between. Germline CDR1 SGHRS, CDR2 YFSETQ. CDR3 length: 14 amino acids. The chain's CDR3 is CASSLASTNYGYTF. CDR3 nucleotide sequence: TGCGCCAGCAGCTTGGCGAGTACTAACTATGGCTACACCTTC.

The chain uses TRBV27 and TRBJ2-2, with TRBD1 identical over 7 bases. The CDR3 length is 19 residues. With 6 bases clipped from V and 0 bases from J, the junction kept 16 bases outside the gene matches. CDR1 and CDR2 (germline): MNHEY, SMNVEV (reference sequence). DNA of the CDR3: TGTGCCAGCAGATCACAGGGGTCTGGACTCCGCGCGAACACCGGGGAGCTGTTTTTT. Translated, it gives CASRSQGSGLRANTGELFF.

The chain carries TRBV19 and TRBJ2-5, with D possibly being TRBD2 (5 bases). V lost 0 bases and J lost 0, with 14 bases in between. The CDR3 totals 17 residues. Germline V gene lookup returns CDR1 LNHDA and CDR2 SQIVND (reference sequence). The CDR3 DNA reads as TGTGCCAGTAGTATAGATTTCCCAGCGGCGTACCAAGAGACCCAGTACTTC. Translation gives CASSIDFPAAYQETQYF.

The rearrangement joins TRBV19 to TRBJ2-7; 9 bases align to TRBD1. Germline-derived CDR1 and CDR2 are LNHDA and SQIVND (reference sequence). The CDR3 is made up of 13 amino acids. J was trimmed by 7 bases and V by 3 bases; bases with no gene match: 4. The CDR3 sequence: CASSIGQGREQYF. The CDR3 DNA follows: TGTGCCAGTAGTATCGGACAGGGGAGGGAGCAGTACTTC.

The genes are TRBV7-2 and TRBJ2-5; 12 nucleotides agree with TRBD2. The end of the DNA is better explained by TRBJ2-7, so the J call may be wrong. Per germline, CDR1 SGHTA and CDR2 FQGNSA. The CDR3 has 15 residues. The CDR3 sequence: CASSFGTSGFYEQYF. The CDR3 DNA follows: TGTGCCAGCAGCTTCGGGACTAGCGGGTTCTACGAGCAGTACTTC.

This clone was seen many times. V gene TRBV25-1 combines with J gene TRBJ1-4; 7 positions agree with TRBD1. Trimming removed 4 bases from V and 7 bases from J; junction bases left unmatched: 6. This CDR3 is 14 amino acids long. Germline V CDR1 and CDR2: MGHDK, SYGVNS. The CDR3 DNA sequence: TGTGCCAGCAGTGGACAGGGAGACGTTGAAAAACTGTTTTTT. It translates to CASSGQGDVEKLFF.

CDR3 residues: CASSQDPSGSRDTQYF. CDR3 DNA sequence: TGCGCCAGCAGCCAAGATCCTAGCGGGAGTCGGGATACGCAGTATTTT. The V and J genes are TRBV4-1 and TRBJ2-3; the match to TRBD2 covers 10 bases. Germline V CDR1 and CDR2: MGHRA, YSYEKL. V was pared by 0 bases and J by 6 bases, with 6 bases of the junction left unmatched. The CDR3 loop spans 16 amino acids.

In DNA, the CDR3 is TGTGCCAGCAGCCAGGGGGGCTACGAGCAGTACTTC. This encodes CASSQGGYEQYF. The chain carries TRBV11-2 and TRBJ2-7; D is perhaps TRBD1 (7 bases). The CDR3 is made up of 12 amino acids. The ends were cut back, 5 bases at V and 3 bases at J, with 8 bases in the middle. Looked up from germline, CDR1 is SGHAT and CDR2 is FQNNGV.

The genes are TRBV11-3 and TRBJ2-3; 9 bases fit TRBD1. V lost 5 bases and J lost 4; bases outside the gene matches: 4. The germline gives CDR1 SGHNT, CDR2 YENEEA. This CDR3 is 14 amino acids long. In DNA form, the CDR3 reads TGTGCCAGCAGCGACCGGGACAGGGCAGATACGCAGTATTTT. Protein sequence: CASSDRDRADTQYF.

The V and J genes are TRBV19 and TRBJ2-3; D remains unclear. The CDR3 length is 13 residues. Germline V CDR1 and CDR2: LNHDA, SQIVND (reference sequence). V lost 7 bases and J lost 1, with 9 bases in between. Here the CDR3 reads CASTPSGTDTQYF. CDR3 coding DNA: TGTGCCAGTACCCCCTCGGGCACAGATACGCAGTATTTT.

This chain uses TRBV4-1 with TRBJ2-3; D gene unclear. Germline CDR1 reads MGHRA; CDR2 reads YSYEKL. There are 16 residues in the CDR3. V was cut by 0 bases and J by 2 bases, with 12 bases left in between. CDR3 coding DNA: TGCGCCAGCAGCCAAGATCTTGTGGCCATCACAGATACGCAGTATTTT. It specifies CASSQDLVAITDTQYF.

This clone has just a few counts. The genes are TRBV2 and TRBJ2-7; 13 bases are a match to TRBD2. Trimming removed 8 bases from V and 6 bases from J; junction bases left unmatched: 4. The CDR3 runs 13 residues. Germline-derived CDR1 and CDR2 are SNHLY and FYNNEI. CDR3: CASLLAGGLEQYF. CDR3 DNA: TGTGCCAGCTTACTAGCGGGAGGGCTCGAGCAGTACTTC.

The rearrangement links TRBV29-1 to TRBJ2-2, with 12 bases lining up with TRBD1. J was trimmed by 7 bases and V by 4 bases; bases with no gene match: 13. The CDR3 contains 17 residues. Germline V gene data show CDR1 as SQVTM and CDR2 as ANQGSEA. The CDR3, as DNA: TGCAGCGTTGTGGGATTTCCGGGACAGGGGGCAAACGGGGAGCTGTTTTTT. Translation: CSVVGFPGQGANGELFF.

This clone was seen just once. The chain is built from TRBV27 and TRBJ2-2, with TRBD1 as a possible D gene (7 bases). The CDR3 covers 20 residues. The germline V and J ends were trimmed by 2 bases and 0 bases, with 22 bases remaining between them. From germline, CDR1 is MNHEY and CDR2 SMNVEV (reference sequence). DNA for the CDR3: TGTGCCAGCAGTTTAAACCCCCCAGGGGGGCAAACCGCGAACACCGGGGAGCTGTTTTTT. This codes for CASSLNPPGGQTANTGELFF.

This clone was seen a few times. The chain employs TRBV6-6 and TRBJ2-2, with TRBD2 as a possible D gene (5 bases). V shed 10 bases and J shed 7 bases, with 16 bases lying between them. Germline V gives CDR1 MNHNY, CDR2 SVGAGI (reference sequence). CDR3 length: 13 amino acids. The CDR3 bases are TGTGCCACCTCGGGGAGTTGGATCGGGGAGCTGTTTTTT. Amino acids: CATSGSWIGELFF.

This clone was seen once. This chain connects TRBV13 to TRBJ1-1, with D unclear. This CDR3 spans 18 amino acids. Germline-derived CDR1 and CDR2 are PRHDT and FYEKMQ (reference sequence). Trimming pared 0 bases from V and 0 bases from J, leaving 17 bases between. CDR3: CASSLGPRHSGMNTEAFF. For the CDR3, the DNA is TGTGCCAGCAGCTTAGGGCCAAGGCACTCGGGGATGAACACTGAAGCTTTCTTT. Supplemented by reference TRBV13 and TRBJ1-1, the full variable domain reads AAGVIQSPRHLIKEKRETATLKCYPIPRHDTVYWYQQGPGQDPQFLISFYEKMQSDKGSIPDRFSAQQFSDYHSELNMSSLELGDSALYFCASSLGPRHSGMNTEAFFGQGTRLTVV.

This clone was counted between two and nine times. The chain carries TRBV5-1 and TRBJ1-1; D gene uncertain. Germline-derived CDR1 and CDR2 are SGHRS and YFSETQ. The CDR3 loop spans 14 amino acids. The V end was cut by 0 bases, the J end by 1 base, with 7 bases between. CDR3 nucleotide sequence: TGCGCCAGCAGCTTGGCCAGGCAGAACACTGAAGCTTTCTTT. Translation: CASSLARQNTEAFF. The full variable domain, rest sourced from reference TRBV5-1 and TRBJ1-1, is KAGVTQTPRYLIKTRGQQVTLSCSPISGHRSVSWYQQTPGQGLQFLFEYFSETQRNKGNFPGRFSGRQFSNSRSEMNVSTLELGDSALYLCASSLARQNTEAFFGQGTRLTVV.